This TCR beta chain was recorded in a study of shared clonotypes between healthy human individuals. Findings and limits, study-wide: The expectation was that sequencing depth would affect clonotype sharing among donors. Donors were few, which limited the genetic and exposure-history diversity represented. Specimens sampled were limited to blood, with tissue repertoires likely differing.

Data came from immunoSEQ multiplex PCR; TCRdb stores just in-frame clones and leaves some out. The sample lists fewer than 550,000 clones, approximately 79% occurring once. The CDR3 loop spans 19 amino acids. From germline, CDR1 is LNHDA and CDR2 SQIVND (reference sequence). Trimming removed 6 bases from V and 2 bases from J, with 23 bases in between. This clone came up many times. What it binds is unknown. This sequence joins TRBV19 and TRBJ2-6; weak D call: TRBD2 (5 bases). Sequenced input: PBMCs. The receptor was derived from a woman in her forties in good health. Some clones in this sample may be carry-over from other donors' samples. The CDR3 spells CASRTSGSLLLPGANVLTF. In DNA form, the CDR3 reads TGTGCCAGTAGAACCTCGGGGAGCCTCCTATTACCTGGGGCCAACGTCCTGACTTTC. Full variable domain (rest looked up from reference TRBV19 and TRBJ2-6): DGGITQSPKYLFRKEGQNVTLSCEQNLNHDAMYWYRQDPGQGLRLIYYSQIVNDFQKGDIAEGYSVSREKKESFPLTVTSAQKNPTAFYLCASRTSGSLLLPGANVLTFGAGSRLTVL.